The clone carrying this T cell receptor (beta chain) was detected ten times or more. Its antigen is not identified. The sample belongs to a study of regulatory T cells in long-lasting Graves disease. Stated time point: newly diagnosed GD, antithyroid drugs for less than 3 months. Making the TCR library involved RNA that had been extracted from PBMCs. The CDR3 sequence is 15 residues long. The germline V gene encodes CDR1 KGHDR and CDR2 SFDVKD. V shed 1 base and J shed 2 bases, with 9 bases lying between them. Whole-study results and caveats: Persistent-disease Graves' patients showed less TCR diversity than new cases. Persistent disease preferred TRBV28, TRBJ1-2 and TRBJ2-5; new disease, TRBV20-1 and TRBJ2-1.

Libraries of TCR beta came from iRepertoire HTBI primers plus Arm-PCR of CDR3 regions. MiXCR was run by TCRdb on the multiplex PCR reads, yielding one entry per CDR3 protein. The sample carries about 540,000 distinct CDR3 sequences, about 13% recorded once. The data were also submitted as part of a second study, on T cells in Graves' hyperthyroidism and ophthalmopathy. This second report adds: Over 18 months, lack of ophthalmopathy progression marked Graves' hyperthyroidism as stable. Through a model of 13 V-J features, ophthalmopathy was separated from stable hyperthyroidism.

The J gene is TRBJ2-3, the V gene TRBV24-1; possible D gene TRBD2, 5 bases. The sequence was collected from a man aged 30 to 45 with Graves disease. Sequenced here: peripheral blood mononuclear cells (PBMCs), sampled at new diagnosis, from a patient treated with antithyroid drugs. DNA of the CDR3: TGTGCCACCAGTGATTTCGGGGAAGCCACAGATACGCAGTATTTT. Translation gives CATSDFGEATDTQYF.